The next 25 T cell receptor beta chains were all read from a single sample in a study of tumor-infiltrating lymphocytes in primary liver carcinoma. Unsorted whole blood yielded the blood RNA, and germline DNA was also extracted. The template, roughly 0.45 ug total RNA, yielded TCR beta cDNA made with a constant-region primer. Three-round nested multiplex PCR performed with slightly modified ARM-PCR produced the TCR beta libraries. PCR rounds one and two used TRBV1-TRBV30 forward primers with a C-beta reverse primer for 10 cycles each. TCRdb re-called the multiplex PCR reads with MiXCR, one entry per CDR3 protein. The data contain 320,000 or so distinct CDR3 sequences, roughly 60% of them singletons. The sample consisted of peripheral blood. The receptors come from a middle-aged man with primary liver carcinoma and hepatitis B virus infection.

With respect to this clonotype: Given a much more abundant clone one base away, this may be a read error. The chain recombines TRBV6-5 with TRBJ2-2, with 13 bases that match TRBD2. Germline V gene data show CDR1 as MNHEY and CDR2 as SVGAGI. The CDR3 runs to 16 residues. This chain's CDR3 is CASSPGLAGATGKLFF. The CDR3 region has the DNA TGTGCCAGCAGTCCTGGACTAGCGGGAGCCACCGGGAAGCTGTTTTTT.

This clonotype turned up a few times. J is TRBJ2-1 and V is TRBV30, with 7 bases fitting TRBD2. Germline assignment: CDR1 GTSNPN and CDR2 SVGIG (reference sequence). The CDR3 covers 12 residues. With V trimmed by 5 bases and J by 9 bases, 7 bases remained unmatched. The CDR3 region is CAWGGDVREQFF. The CDR3 DNA follows: TGTGCCTGGGGGGGGGATGTCCGTGAGCAGTTCTTC. Drawing the rest from reference TRBV30 and TRBJ2-1, the complete variable domain is SQTIHQWPATLVQPVGSPLSLECTVEGTSNPNLYWYRQAAGRGLQLLFYSVGIGQISSEVPQNLSASRPQDRQFILSSKKLLLSDSGFYLCAWGGDVREQFFGPGTRLTVL.

The rearrangement links TRBV29-1 to TRBJ1-5; a weak D match, TRBD1 (5 bases). Germline values: CDR1 SQVTM, CDR2 ANQGSEA. V gave up 2 bases and J gave up 3 bases, with 11 bases separating them. This CDR3 spans 14 amino acids. Here the CDR3 DNA reads TGCAGCGTTGAACGGACACGGAACAATCAGCCCCAGCATTTT. Its translation: CSVERTRNNQPQHF.

Remarks on this clonotype: The junction departs from germline at one end; a sequencing error may be responsible. V gene TRBV5-1 combines with J gene TRBJ2-1; D not certain. CDR3 length equals 15 residues. Germline values: CDR1 SGHRS, CDR2 YFSETQ. DNA of the CDR3: TGCACCAGCACTTCCTTGCCGGGCCTAAGGGATGAGCAGTTCTTC. Translating it yields CTSTSLPGLRDEQFF.

As regards this clonotype: One base away lies a much larger clone, so this may be a sequencing read error. The chain couples TRBV6-6 to TRBJ2-7; the match to TRBD1 covers 10 bases. Germline V gene data show CDR1 as MNHNY and CDR2 as SVGAGI (reference sequence). V was clipped by 10 bases and J by 2 bases; unmatched bases: 14. This CDR3 is built from 16 residues. The DNA of the CDR3 is TGTGCCAACAGCCTAACGACAGGGGGCTTCGCCTACGAGCAGTACTTC. Translating gives CANSLTTGGFAYEQYF.

V usage is TRBV28 and J usage is TRBJ2-5, with 7 bases lining up with TRBD2. CDR1 and CDR2 (germline): MDHEN, SYDVKM. After removal of 8 bases from V and 5 bases from J, the junction contained 26 bases not matched to a gene. The CDR3 has 19 amino acids. This CDR3 is CASSEGGLEGRWAPETQYF. CDR3 DNA sequence: TGTGCCAGCTCCGAAGGAGGACTAGAGGGACGGTGGGCCCCGGAGACCCAGTACTTC.

V is TRBV28 and J is TRBJ1-2, with D possibly TRBD1 on 5 matching bases. This CDR3 has 13 amino acids. CDR1 MDHEN and CDR2 SYDVKM come from the germline V gene. V lost 9 bases to trimming and J lost 3 bases, with 14 bases between them. The CDR3 here is CASTEGKDYGYTF. CDR3 DNA sequence: TGTGCCAGTACGGAGGGGAAAGACTATGGCTACACCTTC.

This clonotype is a singleton in its sample. This chain links TRBV14 with TRBJ1-3; 8 bases are a match to TRBD1. Germline trimming cut 3 bases from V and 4 bases from J; bases unmatched to any gene: 8. CDR1 and CDR2 (germline): SGHDN, FVKESK. The CDR3 spans 16 residues. CDR3 amino acids: CASSHPRTGRGNTIYF. CDR3 in DNA: TGTGCCAGCAGCCATCCCCGGACAGGGCGCGGAAACACCATATATTTT.

The V and J genes are TRBV6-1 and TRBJ1-5; perhaps TRBD1 as D (5 bases). Germline V gene sequence: CDR1 MNHNS, CDR2 SASEGT. Between the trimmed V and J ends, which lost 3 bases and 6 bases, there was a span of 9 bases. CDR3 length: 13 amino acids. In DNA form, the CDR3 reads TGTGCCAGCAGTGACATGGGGCTTCAGCCCCAGCATTTT. It specifies CASSDMGLQPQHF.

The table lists this clonotype with many counts. V usage is TRBV5-6 and J usage is TRBJ2-7; D is perhaps TRBD1 (7 bases). Germline CDR1 SGHDT, CDR2 YYEEEE. The V and J ends lost 3 bases and 2 bases respectively, with 21 bases between them. The CDR3 sequence is 17 residues long. In nucleotides, the CDR3 is TGTGCCAGCAGCTCCCCTATGGAGGGGGCAAGTCCCTACGAGCAGTACTTC. This sequence encodes CASSSPMEGASPYEQYF.

This clonotype was found many times. The chain has TRBV12-3 or TRBV12-4 and TRBJ1-6; D call uncertain. The CDR3 covers 12 residues. With 6 bases removed from V and 7 bases from J, the gap between germline ends came to 7 bases. Written as DNA, the CDR3 is TGTGCCAGCAGCCCCTCGAATTCACCCCTCCACTTT. Translating it yields CASSPSNSPLHF.

This clonotype came up once. One end of the junction varies from germline; a read error may be responsible. This chain uses TRBV6-1 with TRBJ2-2; D ambiguous. Germline loops: CDR1 MNHNS, CDR2 SASEGT. The CDR3 is made up of 14 amino acids. The CDR3: CDSSEVEYTGELFF. The CDR3 DNA reads as TGTGACAGCAGTGAAGTCGAGTACACCGGGGAGCTGTTTTTT.

Notes on this clonotype: This sequence may be a read error, since a much larger clone differs from it by one base. The genes are TRBV6-7 and TRBJ2-4, with TRBD2 as a possible D gene (6 bases). TRBV6-7 is an ORF, with its function uncertain. The CDR3 runs 18 residues. V dropped 1 base and J dropped 0 bases, with 16 bases sitting between them. CDR3: CASSYLRGSTVAKNIQYF. Here the CDR3 DNA reads TGTGCCAGCAGTTACTTGCGGGGATCGACAGTAGCCAAAAACATTCAGTACTTC.

The J gene is TRBJ2-1, the V gene TRBV4-1; D unresolved. V lost 4 bases and J lost 8, with 12 bases in between. This CDR3 comprises 13 residues. Germline V gene data show CDR1 as MGHRA and CDR2 as YSYEKL. In DNA form, the CDR3 reads TGCGCCAGCAGCCTCGACGGAGACTATGAGCAGTTCTTC. Amino acid sequence: CASSLDGDYEQFF.

V and J are TRBV29-1 and TRBJ2-7; no definite D call. The CDR3 sequence is 18 residues long. Germline V CDR1 and CDR2: SQVTM, ANQGSEA. V was shortened by 5 bases and J by 0 bases, with 26 bases between the two germline ends. For the CDR3, the DNA is TGCAGCGTTCCGTCGATGGAGTCTGGGCATCCAAGCTCCTACGAGCAGTACTTC. Protein product: CSVPSMESGHPSSYEQYF.

Many counts were recorded for this clonotype. J is TRBJ1-6 and V is TRBV6-6, with D possibly matching TRBD1 (6 bases). The V end was cut by 7 bases, the J end by 10 bases, with 20 bases between. Germline V lookup: CDR1 MNHNY, CDR2 SVGAGI (reference sequence). The length of the CDR3 is 15 residues. CDR3 amino acids: CASTKQGIHESPLHF. For the CDR3, the DNA is TGTGCCAGCACCAAACAGGGAATACATGAATCACCCCTCCACTTT.

This clonotype has a single count. This chain connects TRBV30 to TRBJ2-5; perhaps TRBD2 as D (6 bases). This CDR3 has 15 amino acids. Looked up from germline, CDR1 is GTSNPN and CDR2 is SVGIG (reference sequence). Trimming took 2 bases from V and 5 from J, leaving 18 bases between them. In nucleotides, the CDR3 is TGTGCCTGGAGTCTACTAGCTGGAGGAGGGGAGACCCAGTACTTC. Its protein is CAWSLLAGGGETQYF.

To note about this clonotype: This may stem from a read error, because a much larger clone lies one nucleotide away. The chain joins TRBV4-2 to TRBJ1-4; the D is unclear. Per the germline V gene, CDR1 is LGHNA and CDR2 is YNFKEQ. CDR3 length: 16 amino acids. CDR3 residues: CASSQVAGSTNGKLFF. CDR3 sequence (DNA): TGTGCCAGCAGCCAAGTTGCGGGGAGCACTAATGGAAAACTGTTTTTT.

V and J are TRBV10-3 and TRBJ2-7, with 10 bases lining up with TRBD1. CDR1 is ENHRY and CDR2 is SYGVKD in the germline V gene. CDR3 size: 12 residues. The junction had 4 bases not matched to a gene; V was cut back by 9 bases and J by 5 bases. CDR3 DNA sequence: TGTGCCATTGGGACAGGGGACCACGAGCAGTACTTC. It encodes CAIGTGDHEQYF.

On this clonotype: Being one base from a much bigger clone, this may be a read error. CDR3 protein: CASSQRREGTGYTF. The CDR3 region has the DNA TGTGCCAGCAGCCAAAGGAGGGAAGGTACTGGCTACACCTTC. The rearrangement joins TRBV4-2 to TRBJ1-2; D uncertain. Germline CDR1 LGHNA, CDR2 YNFKEQ. Between the trimmed V and J ends, which lost 2 bases and 7 bases, there was a span of 14 bases. CDR3 length: 14 amino acids.

In the case of this clonotype: Given a much more abundant clone one base away, this may be a read error. The genes are TRBV12-3 or TRBV12-4 and TRBJ2-1; 10 nucleotides agree with TRBD2. The CDR3 extends over 14 amino acids. This CDR3 is CVSSPRTSGNEQFF. CDR3 bases: TGTGTCAGCAGTCCCCGGACTAGCGGCAATGAGCAGTTCTTC.

Turning to this clonotype: A much larger clone lies one base from this, so it may be a read error. The J gene is TRBJ1-5, the V gene TRBV6-6; D not resolved. Germline values: CDR1 MNHNY, CDR2 SVGAGI (reference sequence). The CDR3 loop spans 18 amino acids. The V and J ends lost 6 bases and 3 bases respectively, with 24 bases between them. For the CDR3, the DNA is TGTGCCAGCAGCTATCCTCAAGAGTGGGTGGGAGACAATCAGCCCCAGCATTTT. This codes for CASSYPQEWVGDNQPQHF.

A remark on this clonotype: A much larger clonotype is one base distant, so this may be a read error. J is TRBJ2-1 and V is TRBV5-1; D possibly uses TRBD1 or TRBD2 (5 bases each). From germline, CDR1 is SGHRS and CDR2 YFSETQ. There are 18 residues in the CDR3. V lost 0 bases to trimming and J lost 6 bases, with 22 bases between them. The CDR3 loop reads CASSLVRMGDWRGNEQFF. CDR3 DNA: TGCGCCAGCAGCTTGGTCAGGATGGGGGATTGGCGTGGCAATGAGCAGTTCTTC.

This clonotype was observed many times. This chain connects TRBV29-1 to TRBJ2-3; the D gene could be TRBD1 or TRBD2 (6 bases each). Germline lookup yields CDR1 SQVTM and CDR2 ANQGSEA. The CDR3 extends over 13 amino acids. V shed 7 bases and J shed 0 bases, with 11 bases lying between them. CDR3 DNA: TGCAGCGCCGGGGGCGCCAGCACAGATACGCAGTATTTT. It encodes CSAGGASTDTQYF.

In the case of this clonotype: This could be a read error, since a much larger clone is one nucleotide away. This chain connects TRBV5-4 to TRBJ1-5, with D unresolved. CDR3 size: 13 residues. The germline CDR1 and CDR2 sequences are SGHNT and YYREEE (reference sequence). The CDR3 loop reads CVSSWGSSEPQHF. CDR3 nucleotides: TGTGTCAGCAGCTGGGGATCCTCGGAGCCCCAGCATTTT.